These 25 T cell receptor beta chains originate from one sample sequenced in a study of breast tumors, draining lymph nodes, adjacent tissues. Breast cancer patients provided tissue from their axillary draining lymph nodes. MiXCR, applied by TCRdb to the multiplex PCR reads, yields one record per CDR3 protein. The sample lists about 270,000 distinct CDR3 sequences, about 30% seen once, with roughly 1.2% in the top ten. Sequencing used axillary lymph node tissue. These receptors were obtained from a female donor with breast cancer. Some clones in this sample may be carry-over from other donors' samples.

At least ten counts were recorded for this clonotype. The genes are TRBV20-1 and TRBJ1-5; 7 nucleotides align to TRBD1. The CDR3 is made up of 12 amino acids. V dropped 6 bases and J dropped 6; count of bases not matched to a gene: 5. Looked up from germline, CDR1 is DFQATT and CDR2 is SNEGSKA (reference sequence). The CDR3 loop reads CSAKQGSQPQHF. The CDR3 DNA follows: TGCAGTGCGAAACAGGGGAGTCAGCCCCAGCATTTT.

This sequence joins TRBV19 and TRBJ1-1; D might be TRBD1 (6 bases). The CDR3 is made up of 14 amino acids. The germline V gene encodes CDR1 LNHDA and CDR2 SQIVND (reference sequence). Trimming cost V 0 bases and J 7 bases, with 12 bases left between them. As DNA, the CDR3 is TGTGCCAGTAGTATAGAAAACAGGGCTGGTGAAGCTTTCTTT. Translated, it gives CASSIENRAGEAFF.

The gene calls are TRBV30 and TRBJ2-2, with D maybe TRBD2 (6 bases). CDR3 length: 15 residues. Between the trimmed V and J ends, which lost 0 bases and 3 bases, there was a span of 11 bases. Germline CDR1 and CDR2: GTSNPN and SVGIG (reference sequence). The chain's CDR3 is CAWSVGGTHTGELFF. CDR3 sequence (DNA): TGTGCCTGGAGTGTAGGAGGGACTCACACCGGGGAGCTGTTTTTT.

This clonotype has at least ten counts. The V and J genes are TRBV19 and TRBJ1-5, with D perhaps matching TRBD1 (6 bases). Trimming removed 3 bases at V and 5 bases at J, with 14 bases between. The CDR3 is 15 residues long. The germline V gene has CDR1 LNHDA and CDR2 SQIVND (reference sequence). DNA for the CDR3: TGTGCCAGTAGTATGGGGGCCTCCCCATATCAGCCCCAGCATTTT. Protein: CASSMGASPYQPQHF.

This clonotype was seen ten or more times. The J gene is TRBJ2-1, the V gene TRBV2, with D unclear. Trimming pared 6 bases from V and 4 bases from J, leaving 4 bases between. The CDR3 covers 11 residues. Germline lookup yields CDR1 SNHLY and CDR2 FYNNEI. The CDR3 reads CASREYNEQFF. The CDR3 DNA follows: TGTGCCAGCAGGGAGTACAATGAGCAGTTCTTC.

Many counts were recorded for this clonotype. The genes are TRBV19 and TRBJ2-5; 7 bases are shared with TRBD2. CDR3 length equals 15 residues. With 3 bases clipped from V and 5 bases from J, the junction kept 9 bases outside the gene matches. Germline V gene lookup returns CDR1 LNHDA and CDR2 SQIVND (reference sequence). The CDR3 DNA reads as TGTGCCAGTAGTATCACCGGGGGGTCGGGCGAGACCCAGTACTTC. It translates to CASSITGGSGETQYF. The entire variable domain, with the rest obtained from reference TRBV19 and TRBJ2-5, is as follows: DGGITQSPKYLFRKEGQNVTLSCEQNLNHDAMYWYRQDPGQGLRLIYYSQIVNDFQKGDIAEGYSVSREKKESFPLTVTSAQKNPTAFYLCASSITGGSGETQYFGPGTRLLVL.

The chain carries TRBV20-1 and TRBJ1-1, with TRBD1 matching over 10 bases. CDR1 DFQATT and CDR2 SNEGSKA come from the germline V gene (reference sequence). The CDR3 consists of 15 residues. The V segment lost 0 bases and the J segment 7 bases; nucleotides outside the gene matches: 8. The CDR3 sequence is CSARDHGTGDDEAFF. CDR3 in DNA: TGCAGTGCTAGAGATCACGGGACAGGGGACGATGAAGCTTTCTTT.

This clonotype was observed a handful of times. This chain connects TRBV30 to TRBJ2-3; D might be TRBD2 (6 bases). The CDR3 extends over 14 amino acids. V was pared by 3 bases and J by 0 bases, with 10 bases between. Per the germline V gene, CDR1 is GTSNPN and CDR2 is SVGIG (reference sequence). CDR3 region: CAWRGLTSTDTQYF. The CDR3 coding sequence is TGTGCCTGGAGGGGACTGACTAGCACAGATACGCAGTATTTT.

With regard to this clonotype: This may arise from a read error, as a much more abundant clone is one base away. The chain combines TRBV12-5 with TRBJ2-7; 7 bases align to TRBD2. Germline V gene sequence: CDR1 LGHNT, CDR2 FRNRAP. The CDR3 loop spans 15 amino acids. The CDR3 region has the DNA TGTGCCAGCAGTTTGACGGCTAGCGGAGCCTACGGGCAGTACTTC. Translation gives CASSLTASGAYGQYF.

Many counts were recorded for this clonotype. The chain couples TRBV7-9 to TRBJ2-7; perhaps D is TRBD1 or TRBD2 (5 bases each). CDR1 SEHNR and CDR2 FQNEAQ come from the germline V gene (reference sequence). This CDR3 is 14 amino acids long. With 7 bases removed from V and 3 bases from J, the gap between germline ends came to 16 bases. The CDR3 sequence: CASTGDGQSYEQYF. For the CDR3, the DNA is TGTGCCAGCACCGGGGACGGACAAAGCTACGAGCAGTACTTC. The variable domain in full, with the rest retrieved from reference TRBV7-9 and TRBJ2-7, is DTGVSQNPRHKITKRGQNVTFRCDPISEHNRLYWYRQTLGQGPEFLTYFQNEAQLEKSRLLSDRFSAERPKGSFSTLEIQRTEQGDSAMYLCASTGDGQSYEQYFGPGTRLTVT.

The V and J genes are TRBV6-5 and TRBJ2-3, with D perhaps given as TRBD1 or TRBD2 (6 bases each). Trimming cost V 5 bases and J 3 bases, with 18 bases left between them. The V gene's germline CDR1 is MNHEY and CDR2 SVGAGI. The CDR3 extends over 16 amino acids. CDR3 sequence (DNA): TGTGCCAGCAGTCACGCTCTAGCGAGGGGGACAGATACGCAGTATTTT. This gives the protein CASSHALARGTDTQYF.

About this clonotype itself: Relative to the germline gene, one junction end is altered; a read error may explain this. The chain has TRBV5-6 and TRBJ2-1; possible D gene TRBD2, 5 bases. The CDR3 is made up of 15 amino acids. Per germline, CDR1 SGHDT and CDR2 YYEEEE. DNA for the CDR3: TGTGCCAGCAGCTTGGAGCCTAGCATGCGGAATGAGCAGTCCTTC. Amino acids: CASSLEPSMRNEQSF. The complete variable domain, with remaining parts taken from reference TRBV5-6 and TRBJ2-1, reads DAGVTQSPTHLIKTRGQQVTLRCSPKSGHDTVSWYQQALGQGPQFIFQYYEEEERQRGNFPDRFSGHQFPNYSSELNVNALLLGDSALYLCASSLEPSMRNEQSFGPGTRLTVL.

The chain recombines TRBV7-9 with TRBJ2-2; D is unresolved. This CDR3 is built from 12 residues. Trimming cost V 6 bases and J 9 bases, with 11 bases left between them. CDR1 is SEHNR, CDR2 FQNEAQ, per germline (reference sequence). The CDR3 DNA follows: TGTGCCAGCAGGTTTTACTTAAGGGAGCTGTTTTTT. This translates into CASRFYLRELFF. Combining the CDR3 with reference TRBV7-9 and TRBJ2-2 gives the whole variable domain DTGVSQNPRHKITKRGQNVTFRCDPISEHNRLYWYRQTLGQGPEFLTYFQNEAQLEKSRLLSDRFSAERPKGSFSTLEIQRTEQGDSAMYLCASRFYLRELFFGEGSRLTVL.

This clonotype showed up just a few times. The rearrangement uses TRBV11-2 and TRBJ2-7, with D perhaps assigned TRBD1 or TRBD2 (6 bases each). CDR3 size: 15 residues. Germline-derived CDR1 and CDR2 are SGHAT and FQNNGV. V was pared by 0 bases and J by 2 bases, with 11 bases between. The CDR3 nucleotides read TGTGCCAGCAGCTTAGATTGGGGGGCCACCTACGAGCAGTACTTC. Its translation: CASSLDWGATYEQYF.

This clonotype was counted a few times. This rearrangement joins TRBV10-3 to TRBJ1-1; D unresolved. The CDR3 is made up of 13 amino acids. Germline lookup yields CDR1 ENHRY and CDR2 SYGVKD. V was trimmed by 8 bases and J by 0 bases, leaving 10 bases between them. CDR3 DNA: TGTGCCATCGATGGCGGTATGAACACTGAAGCTTTCTTT. It specifies CAIDGGMNTEAFF.

This chain links TRBV20-1 with TRBJ1-1; a possible D gene is TRBD1 (6 bases). Trimming took 5 bases from V and 0 from J, leaving 10 bases between them. The length of the CDR3 is 13 residues. Germline assignment: CDR1 DFQATT and CDR2 SNEGSKA (reference sequence). This CDR3 is CSAAGTLNTEAFF. The CDR3 DNA reads as TGCAGTGCTGCAGGGACATTGAACACTGAAGCTTTCTTT.

The sample holds many counts of this clonotype. The chain joins TRBV5-5 to TRBJ2-5; D ambiguous. The CDR3 contains 15 residues. Germline loops: CDR1 SGHKS, CDR2 YYEKEE (reference sequence). Trimming left V 2 bases short and J 4 bases short, with 15 bases between. This CDR3 reads CASSFSPQVGETQYF. CDR3 bases: TGTGCCAGCAGCTTCAGCCCCCAAGTTGGAGAGACCCAGTACTTC.

This clonotype was observed a handful of times. The chain has TRBV12-3 or TRBV12-4 and TRBJ1-1, with no clear D. CDR3 length: 11 residues. The germline V and J ends were trimmed by 2 bases and 3 bases, with 1 base remaining between them. CDR3 sequence reads: CASSLHTEAFF. The DNA of the CDR3 is TGTGCCAGCAGTTTACACACTGAAGCTTTCTTT.

This clonotype was recorded a few times. This may be a read error: a much more frequent sequence differs by one nucleotide. The chain links TRBV5-6 to TRBJ2-6, with a weak D call TRBD2 (5 bases). This CDR3 has 18 amino acids. Trimming took 3 bases from V and 2 from J, leaving 18 bases between them. From germline, CDR1 is SGHDT and CDR2 YYEEEE. The CDR3 DNA follows: TGTGCCAGCAGCTGGAAGACTACCGGGAAGGCTGGGGCCAACGTCCTGACTTTC. Translated: CASSWKTTGKAGANVLTF.

This clonotype showed up just once. An end of the junction does not agree with germline; a read error may underlie this. The chain couples TRBV12-3 or TRBV12-4 to TRBJ2-1; D gene uncertain. This CDR3 has 11 amino acids. The CDR3 reads CASSFAQEQLF. In DNA, the CDR3 is TGTGCCAGCAGTTTCGCTCAGGAGCAGCTCTTC.

This clonotype was picked up many times. CDR3 DNA: TGTGCCAGTAGTATTCTCACAGGGGGCGGAGGCTACACCTTC. This translates into CASSILTGGGGYTF. The genes are TRBV19 and TRBJ1-2; TRBD1 agrees at 9 bases. CDR1 is LNHDA and CDR2 is SQIVND in the germline V gene (reference sequence). V shed 3 bases, J shed 8 bases, and the junction held 7 bases outside the gene matches. The CDR3 extends over 14 amino acids.

The chain carries TRBV5-1 and TRBJ2-3, with a weak D call TRBD2 (6 bases). Germline V lookup: CDR1 SGHRS, CDR2 YFSETQ. The CDR3 has 15 residues. V shed 1 base and J shed 11 bases, with 20 bases lying between them. In nucleotides, the CDR3 is TGCGCCAGCAGCTTGCTTCGGCGGGATTACAATGAGCAGTATTTT. Its protein product is CASSLLRRDYNEQYF.

The DNA of the CDR3 is TGCGCCAGCAGCCAAGATTGGGGACTACGCCCGGAGGTCTACGAGCAGTACTTC. Protein product: CASSQDWGLRPEVYEQYF. The gene calls are TRBV4-1 and TRBJ2-7; 7 positions agree with TRBD2. The junction had 14 bases not matched to a gene; V was cut back by 0 bases and J by 3 bases. The germline V gene has CDR1 MGHRA and CDR2 YSYEKL. The CDR3 spans 18 residues.

At least ten counts were recorded for this clonotype. The gene calls are TRBV29-1 and TRBJ2-2; the D gene is possibly TRBD1 (5 bases). V was cut by 4 bases and J by 1 base, with 7 bases left in between. Per the germline V gene, CDR1 is SQVTM and CDR2 is ANQGSEA. The CDR3 has 13 residues. The CDR3 is CSVVQENTGELFF. The CDR3 DNA reads TGCAGCGTTGTACAGGAGAACACCGGGGAGCTGTTTTTT.

This clonotype was picked up many times. V gene TRBV12-3 or TRBV12-4 combines with J gene TRBJ1-5; TRBD1 might be the D (5 bases). Trimming stripped 10 bases from V and 0 bases from J, with 13 bases between. The CDR3 contains 14 residues. CDR3 DNA sequence: TGTGCCAACAACATACAGGATAGCAATCAGCCCCAGCATTTT. Translating gives CANNIQDSNQPQHF.